This section outlines one T cell receptor (beta chain) sequence together with its context. This entry is derived from a study of blood T cells in healthy people across ages. Primed by a sample-barcoded 5' primer and a J-beta primer mix, a second PCR proceeded for about 7 to 11 cycles. TCRdb called the 5' RACE reads again in MiXCR, with one record for every CDR3 protein. The repertoire has roughly 560,000 distinct CDR3 sequences, about 24% of them found once; the top ten carry approximately 10%. Each donor supplied roughly 9.2 milliliters of peripheral blood. This sample was shared with a second study, whose subject was T cells of mothers and their children.

The sample taken for sequencing was blood. The TCR originated in a boy younger than 18 in good health.

The CDR3 DNA is TGTGCCAGCGGCTCCCGGGTAGAGAATTCACCCCTCCACTTT. Translating it yields CASGSRVENSPLHF. V gene TRBV7-2 combines with J gene TRBJ1-6; no definite D call. CDR3 size: 14 residues. Trimming took 8 bases from V and 7 from J, leaving 15 bases between them. Germline V CDR1 and CDR2: SGHTA, FQGNSA.